This paragraph covers one T cell receptor (beta chain) sequence. The PCR made use of 60 Vbeta and 13 Jbeta primers. The method was immunoSEQ multiplex PCR; TCRdb's version includes in-frame clones alone and lacks a portion of them. This sample yields 65,000 to 100,000 clones, of which roughly 77% are seen a single time; roughly 14% belongs to the top ten. This specimen comes from a study of cytomegalovirus exposure and HLA in healthy donors. The clonotype was recovered from a woman between 40 and 55 years old in good health and CMV-seropositive. Sequenced sample: PBMCs.

The CDR3 region has the DNA TGCGCCAGCAGCTCAGGGACAGGGACGGAAGCTTTCTTT. As protein: CASSSGTGTEAFF. The rearrangement links TRBV5-1 to TRBJ1-1, with TRBD1 matching over 9 bases. Germline V gene data show CDR1 as SGHRS and CDR2 as YFSETQ. J was trimmed by 8 bases and V by 3 bases; bases with no gene match: 5. The CDR3 is made up of 13 amino acids.